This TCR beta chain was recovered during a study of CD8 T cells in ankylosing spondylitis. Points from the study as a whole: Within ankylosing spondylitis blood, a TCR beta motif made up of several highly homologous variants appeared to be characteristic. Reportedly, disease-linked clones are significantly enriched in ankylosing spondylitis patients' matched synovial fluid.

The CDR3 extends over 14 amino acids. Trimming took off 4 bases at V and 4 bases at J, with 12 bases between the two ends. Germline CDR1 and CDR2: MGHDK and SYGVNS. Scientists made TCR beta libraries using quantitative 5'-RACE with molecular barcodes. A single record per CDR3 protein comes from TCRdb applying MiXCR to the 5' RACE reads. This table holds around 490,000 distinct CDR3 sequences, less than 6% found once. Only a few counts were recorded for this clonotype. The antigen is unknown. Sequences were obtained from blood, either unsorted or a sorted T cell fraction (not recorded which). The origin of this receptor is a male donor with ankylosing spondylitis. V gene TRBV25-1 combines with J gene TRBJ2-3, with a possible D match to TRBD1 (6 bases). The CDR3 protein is CASSAYRVSDTQYF. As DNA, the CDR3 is TGTGCCAGCAGTGCCTACAGGGTTTCAGATACGCAGTATTTT.